This T cell receptor beta chain appears in the sequencing data of a study of CD8+CD57+ T cells in acquired aplastic anemia. Looking at the study overall: An average of roughly 3 ug of DNA was obtained from sorted CD4+ and CD8+ cells.

Patients chosen for sequencing had CD8+CD57+ cells that had expanded, as shown by flow cytometry. Trimming at V came to 5 bases and at J to 4 bases, leaving 16 bases not matched to a gene. The CDR3 is 17 residues long. Germline loops: CDR1 SNHLY, CDR2 FYNNEI. The template used for profiling TCR beta VDJ and CDR3 was genomic DNA. TCRdb reanalysed the reads using MiXCR and keeps one entry per CDR3 protein. The profile covers roughly 160,000 distinct CDR3 sequences, with about 70% appearing a single time and about 50% taken by the ten largest. The V and J genes are TRBV2 and TRBJ2-5; 7 positions match TRBD2. Sequencing used sorted CD4+, CD8+, or CD8+CD57+ T cells (not recorded which) from PBMCs. This TCR came from a human donor with aplastic anemia. CDR3 in amino acids: CASSPRGGAVLRETQYF. The CDR3 bases are TGTGCCAGCAGTCCTCGGGGAGGGGCAGTATTACGAGAGACCCAGTACTTC.